The 32 T cell receptor beta chains listed next were all sequenced from one sample in a study of blood T cell repertoires in COVID-19. Sequencing used immunoSEQ multiplex PCR; TCRdb keeps in-frame clones, though not all of them. The data contain around 200,000 clones, about 86% of them seen just once; the ten biggest clones take up approximately 0.93%. What was sequenced was peripheral blood. The receptors shown here come from a woman in her late teens or twenties who had recovered from COVID-19.

The J gene is TRBJ2-1, the V gene TRBV6-5; D gene unclear. V gave up 7 bases and J gave up 3 bases, with 10 bases separating them. Germline V CDR1 and CDR2: MNHEY, SVGAGI. CDR3 length: 13 residues. The DNA for the CDR3 is TGTGCCAGCACCGAGAACAGCTACAATGAGCAGTTCTTC. It translates to CASTENSYNEQFF.

This chain joins TRBV3-1 (or the pseudogene TRBV3-2) and TRBJ2-1, with 11 bases that match TRBD2. Germline V lookup: CDR1 LGHDT, CDR2 YNNKEL (reference sequence). V dropped 6 bases and J dropped 2; count of bases not matched to a gene: 3. The CDR3 sequence is 15 residues long. The CDR3 protein is CASSGTSGAYNEQFF. As DNA, the CDR3 is TGTGCCAGCAGTGGGACTAGCGGAGCCTACAATGAGCAGTTCTTC.

The chain combines TRBV19 with TRBJ2-1, with TRBD2 identical over 8 bases. The germline V gene has CDR1 LNHDA and CDR2 SQIVND (reference sequence). The CDR3 loop spans 15 amino acids. The V segment lost 10 bases and the J segment 2 bases; nucleotides outside the gene matches: 10. In DNA, the CDR3 is TGTGCCATCTCTGTTAGCGGGGAACCCTACAATGAGCAGTTCTTC. This gives the protein CAISVSGEPYNEQFF.

The rearrangement links TRBV24-1 to TRBJ2-1; D gene uncertain. The CDR3 spans 13 residues. The germline V and J ends were trimmed by 0 bases and 5 bases, with 4 bases remaining between them. Germline-derived CDR1 and CDR2 are KGHDR and SFDVKD. DNA for the CDR3: TGTGCCACCAGTGATTTGCGGGACAATGAGCAGTTCTTC. Translating gives CATSDLRDNEQFF.

A few counts support this clone. This chain uses TRBV12-3 or TRBV12-4 with TRBJ2-7, with D perhaps TRBD2 (5 bases). The CDR3 covers 12 residues. The V end was cut by 6 bases, the J end by 7 bases, with 13 bases between. CDR3 bases: TGTGCCAGCAGGGCGGGCGGCAGGGAGCAGTACTTC. This codes for CASRAGGREQYF.

The rearrangement links TRBV19 to TRBJ2-1; 7 nucleotides align to TRBD1. J lost 11 bases, V lost 9 bases, and 19 bases had no gene match. The CDR3 runs 15 residues. Germline values: CDR1 LNHDA, CDR2 SQIVND (reference sequence). The CDR3 here is CASSPREGAHPKQFF. CDR3 bases: TGTGCCAGCTCTCCCCGAGAGGGGGCGCATCCGAAGCAGTTCTTC.

The chain employs TRBV2 and TRBJ1-2; tentative D call: TRBD1 (6 bases). Trimming cost V 7 bases and J 1 base, with 7 bases left between them. In germline, CDR1 is SNHLY, CDR2 FYNNEI. The CDR3 extends over 12 amino acids. The CDR3 DNA is TGTGCCAGCAAGGACAGTAACTATGGCTACACCTTC. This translates into CASKDSNYGYTF.

The chain carries TRBV7-9 and TRBJ2-7; 12 nucleotides agree with TRBD2. The CDR3 sequence is 15 residues long. Per germline, CDR1 SEHNR and CDR2 FQNEAQ (reference sequence). Trimming cost V 2 bases and J 5 bases; bases outside gene matches: 4. The CDR3 DNA is TGTGCCAGCAGCTTACTAGCGGGAGGGCCGAACGAGCAGTACGTC. Translated, it gives CASSLLAGGPNEQYV.

The rearrangement links TRBV27 to TRBJ1-4; D is undetermined. The V end was cut by 3 bases, the J end by 8 bases, with 13 bases between. The V gene's germline CDR1 is MNHEY and CDR2 SMNVEV (reference sequence). This CDR3 spans 14 amino acids. This CDR3 is CASSFLAGGEKLFF. CDR3 sequence (DNA): TGTGCCAGCAGTTTTTTGGCGGGTGGGGAAAAACTGTTTTTT.

V is TRBV4-1 and J is TRBJ2-2; 8 bases match TRBD2. This CDR3 is 17 amino acids long. V lost 0 bases, J lost 5 bases, and 8 bases stayed unmatched. Germline CDR1 reads MGHRA; CDR2 reads YSYEKL. In nucleotides, the CDR3 is TGCGCCAGCAGCCAAGACCGGGAGGGCCCTCGTACCGGGGAGCTGTTTTTT. Translated: CASSQDREGPRTGELFF.

V is TRBV6-2 or TRBV6-3 and J is TRBJ2-5; possibly TRBD1 for D (6 bases). The CDR3 runs 14 residues. Trimming left V 2 bases short and J 4 bases short, with 11 bases between. Per germline, CDR1 MNHEY and CDR2 SVGEGT. CDR3 sequence reads: CASSYIIRGETQYF. The CDR3 bases are TGTGCCAGCAGTTACATTATCAGGGGAGAGACCCAGTACTTC.

A single count supports this clone. The chain joins TRBV28 to TRBJ2-1; D is possibly TRBD2 (6 bases). The V and J ends lost 1 base and 4 bases respectively, with 8 bases between them. The CDR3 covers 14 residues. Germline loops: CDR1 MDHEN, CDR2 SYDVKM. CDR3 amino acids: CASSLSGAYNEQFF. Written as DNA, the CDR3 is TGTGCCAGCAGTTTATCGGGAGCTTACAATGAGCAGTTCTTC.

J is TRBJ1-1 and V is TRBV2; 10 bases fit TRBD1. The V segment lost 5 bases and the J segment 1 base; nucleotides outside the gene matches: 4. In germline, CDR1 is SNHLY, CDR2 FYNNEI. The CDR3 is 15 amino acids. The CDR3 loop is CASSRDRGPNTEAFF. The CDR3 DNA is TGTGCCAGCAGTCGGGACAGGGGACCGAACACTGAAGCTTTCTTT.

The chain links TRBV16 to TRBJ2-1; D gene ambiguous. The length of the CDR3 is 17 residues. V lost 0 bases and J 5 bases, leaving 17 bases between the germline ends. Germline V CDR1 and CDR2: KGHSY, FQNENV. The CDR3 loop reads CASSQSITPTPNNEQFF. In DNA, the CDR3 is TGTGCCAGCAGCCAATCGATAACTCCGACTCCTAACAATGAGCAGTTCTTC.

The chain links TRBV9 to TRBJ1-3; D is unclear. The V and J ends lost 3 bases and 0 bases respectively, with 10 bases between them. Germline CDR1 is SGDLS and CDR2 is YYNGEE. The length of the CDR3 is 15 residues. The CDR3 DNA reads TGTGCCAGCAGCGCCGGTTCGTCCTCTGGAAACACCATATATTTT. It encodes CASSAGSSSGNTIYF.

The genes are TRBV5-6 and TRBJ1-5, with D hard to call. V shed 4 bases and J shed 0 bases, with 14 bases lying between them. CDR3 size: 16 residues. Germline CDR1 is SGHDT and CDR2 is YYEEEE. In nucleotides, the CDR3 is TGTGCCAGCAGCCGCGGGGTCTTAAATAGCAATCAGCCCCAGCATTTT. Protein: CASSRGVLNSNQPQHF. The full variable domain, completed using reference TRBV5-6 and TRBJ1-5, is DAGVTQSPTHLIKTRGQQVTLRCSPKSGHDTVSWYQQALGQGPQFIFQYYEEEERQRGNFPDRFSGHQFPNYSSELNVNALLLGDSALYLCASSRGVLNSNQPQHFGDGTRLSIL.

This chain uses TRBV6-5 with TRBJ1-6, with 9 bases lining up with TRBD1. This CDR3 contains 13 residues. Looked up from germline, CDR1 is MNHEY and CDR2 is SVGAGI. Trimming took 11 bases from V and 8 from J; bases not matched to a gene: 7. Here the CDR3 reads CAGRTGVDSPLHF. The DNA of the CDR3 is TGTGCCGGAAGGACAGGGGTAGATTCACCCCTCCACTTT.

This chain joins TRBV4-3 and TRBJ2-2, with D perhaps matching TRBD1 (5 bases). This CDR3 region has 16 residues. Trimming pared 0 bases from V and 7 bases from J, leaving 15 bases between. In germline, CDR1 is LGHNA, CDR2 YSLEER. CDR3 DNA: TGCGCCAGCAGCCAAGACGGGTCAGGGATGAGCGGGGAGCTGTTTTTT. It specifies CASSQDGSGMSGELFF.

This clone came up once. The chain uses TRBV2 and TRBJ2-5; weak D call: TRBD2 (6 bases). CDR1 and CDR2 (germline): SNHLY, FYNNEI. V lost 4 bases and J lost 1, with 16 bases in between. The CDR3 contains 16 residues. In nucleotides, the CDR3 is TGTGCCAGCAGTGCTCTCCCGACTAGAATCCAAGAGACCCAGTACTTC. It codes for CASSALPTRIQETQYF.

The chain employs TRBV12-3 or TRBV12-4 and TRBJ2-5; possible D gene TRBD2, 5 bases. Trimming shortened V by 5 bases and J by 6 bases, and 10 bases separated the two germline ends. The CDR3 is 12 residues long. CDR3: CASSPRGQTQYF. In DNA, the CDR3 is TGTGCCAGCAGTCCTCGGGGTCAGACCCAGTACTTC.

The genes are TRBV15 and TRBJ2-4; possibly TRBD1 for D (6 bases). The CDR3 has 17 residues. The germline gives CDR1 LNHNV, CDR2 YYDKDF (reference sequence). With 0 bases removed from V and 1 base from J, the gap between germline ends came to 13 bases. The CDR3 DNA sequence: TGTGCCACCAGCAGAGATAACCAGGGGTGGGCCAAAAACATTCAGTACTTC. It specifies CATSRDNQGWAKNIQYF.

This chain links TRBV6-6 with TRBJ2-5; 10 bases fit TRBD1. Unmatched junction bases numbered 5, after V lost 5 bases and J lost 5 bases. Germline CDR1 MNHNY, CDR2 SVGAGI (reference sequence). The CDR3 has 14 residues. DNA for the CDR3: TGTGCCAGCAGTCTGACAGGGGGCGTCGAGACCCAGTACTTC. Residues: CASSLTGGVETQYF.

This chain uses TRBV7-2 with TRBJ2-5; 12 bases are a match to TRBD2. Trimming took 1 base from V and 6 from J; bases not matched to a gene: 9. This CDR3 has 17 residues. Looked up from germline, CDR1 is SGHTA and CDR2 is FQGNSA. CDR3 amino acids: CASSLGLAGVVSKTQYF. In nucleotides, the CDR3 is TGTGCCAGCAGCTTAGGACTAGCGGGGGTTGTATCGAAGACCCAGTACTTC.

In DNA form, the CDR3 reads TGTGCCAGCAGCTTGGTGCGGGGGTCGGGCACAGATACGCAGTATTTT. It is translated as CASSLVRGSGTDTQYF. The chain recombines TRBV5-5 with TRBJ2-3; 7 nucleotides align to TRBD2. Germline trimming cut 0 bases from V and 1 base from J; bases unmatched to any gene: 5. The CDR3 is made up of 16 amino acids. Germline V lookup: CDR1 SGHKS, CDR2 YYEKEE (reference sequence).

In its sample, this clone was seen once. The V gene is TRBV18, the J gene TRBJ1-4; D not certain. This CDR3 spans 13 amino acids. Trimming pared 3 bases from V and 8 bases from J, leaving 10 bases between. CDR1 and CDR2 from the germline V gene are KGHSH and LQKENI. For the CDR3, the DNA is TGTGCCAGCTCACCTCGGTTCAGGGAAAAACTGTTTTTT. Translation gives CASSPRFREKLFF.

The chain employs TRBV6-5 and TRBJ2-1; 9 nucleotides line up with TRBD2. The length of the CDR3 is 15 residues. Germline values: CDR1 MNHEY, CDR2 SVGAGI. The V gene end was trimmed by 2 bases and the J gene end by 6 bases; junction bases not matched to a gene: 5. The CDR3 DNA follows: TGTGCCAGCAGTTACCTCCTAGCGGGAATCAATGAGCAGTTCTTC. Protein: CASSYLLAGINEQFF.

The chain uses TRBV6-4 and TRBJ2-1, with D possibly TRBD2 on 5 matching bases. V lost 5 bases and J lost 4, with 9 bases in between. CDR3 length: 13 amino acids. Germline CDR1 reads MRHNA; CDR2 reads SNTAGT. The CDR3, as DNA: TGTGCCAGCAGTAGCGAGGGATACAATGAGCAGTTCTTC. This sequence encodes CASSSEGYNEQFF.

The chain recombines TRBV27 with TRBJ2-7, with D unclear. This CDR3 spans 13 amino acids. Trimming stripped 6 bases from V and 7 bases from J, with 16 bases between. The V gene's germline CDR1 is MNHEY and CDR2 SMNVEV (reference sequence). As DNA, the CDR3 is TGTGCCAGCAGGCCATACCCGCCTCGGGAGCAGTACGTC. It specifies CASRPYPPREQYV.

The chain uses TRBV5-1 and TRBJ2-5; perhaps TRBD1 as D (6 bases). Trimming took off 2 bases at V and 1 base at J, with 9 bases between the two ends. Germline lookup yields CDR1 SGHRS and CDR2 YFSETQ. This CDR3 has 14 residues. CDR3 protein: CASSLQGTQETQYF. CDR3 bases: TGCGCCAGCAGCTTACAGGGTACCCAAGAGACCCAGTACTTC.

This clone was seen once. This chain connects TRBV30 to TRBJ2-1; no firm D call. CDR3 length: 15 amino acids. Trimming took 3 bases from V and 7 from J, leaving 19 bases between them. CDR1 and CDR2 (germline): GTSNPN, SVGIG (reference sequence). Written as DNA, the CDR3 is TGTGCCTGGAGCCCACGACCGAGGAACGGGAATGAGCAGTTCTTC. Encoded protein: CAWSPRPRNGNEQFF.

The rearrangement links TRBV5-8 to TRBJ1-2; a possible D gene is TRBD1 (6 bases). The V and J ends lost 0 bases and 0 bases respectively, with 9 bases between them. CDR1 is SGHTS, CDR2 YDEGEE, per germline. The CDR3 has 15 amino acids. Here the CDR3 DNA reads TGTGCCAGCAGCTTGGGGGGGCGAGCTAACTATGGCTACACCTTC. Amino acid sequence: CASSLGGRANYGYTF.

The chain uses TRBV2 and TRBJ1-3, with D unclear. V dropped 6 bases and J dropped 0 bases, with 15 bases sitting between them. CDR1 is SNHLY and CDR2 is FYNNEI in the germline V gene. The CDR3 totals 16 residues. For the CDR3, the DNA is TGTGCCAGCAGGCCTTTCGAGTATTTCTCTGGAAACACCATATATTTT. Its translation is CASRPFEYFSGNTIYF.